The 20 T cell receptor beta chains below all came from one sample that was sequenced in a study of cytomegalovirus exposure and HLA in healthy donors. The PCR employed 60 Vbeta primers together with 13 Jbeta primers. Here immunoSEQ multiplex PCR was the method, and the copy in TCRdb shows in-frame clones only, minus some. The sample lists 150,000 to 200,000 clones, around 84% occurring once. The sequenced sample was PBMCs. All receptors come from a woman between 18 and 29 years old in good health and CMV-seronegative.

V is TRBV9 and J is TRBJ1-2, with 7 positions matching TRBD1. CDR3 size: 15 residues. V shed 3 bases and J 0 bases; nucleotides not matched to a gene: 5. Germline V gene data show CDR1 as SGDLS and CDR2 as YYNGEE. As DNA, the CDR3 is TGTGCCAGCAGCGAGTGGGACAGTCCTAACTATGGCTACACCTTC. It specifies CASSEWDSPNYGYTF. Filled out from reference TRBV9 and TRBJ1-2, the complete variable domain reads DSGVTQTPKHLITATGQRVTLRCSPRSGDLSVYWYQQSLDQGLQFLIQYYNGEERAKGNILERFSAQQFPDLHSELNLSSLELGDSALYFCASSEWDSPNYGYTFGSGTRLTVV.

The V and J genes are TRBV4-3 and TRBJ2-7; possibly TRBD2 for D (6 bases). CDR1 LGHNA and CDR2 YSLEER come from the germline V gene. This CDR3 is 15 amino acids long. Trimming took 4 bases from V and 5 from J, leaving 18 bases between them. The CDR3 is CASSPFGEEAHEQYF. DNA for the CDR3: TGCGCCAGCAGCCCTTTCGGGGAGGAAGCCCACGAGCAGTACTTC.

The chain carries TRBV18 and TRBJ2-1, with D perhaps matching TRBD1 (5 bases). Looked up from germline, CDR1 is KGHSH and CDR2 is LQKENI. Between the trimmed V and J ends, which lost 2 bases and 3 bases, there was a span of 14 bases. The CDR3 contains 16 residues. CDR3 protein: CASSPRGPLIYNEQFF. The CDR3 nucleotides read TGTGCCAGCTCACCAAGGGGTCCACTAATCTACAATGAGCAGTTCTTC.

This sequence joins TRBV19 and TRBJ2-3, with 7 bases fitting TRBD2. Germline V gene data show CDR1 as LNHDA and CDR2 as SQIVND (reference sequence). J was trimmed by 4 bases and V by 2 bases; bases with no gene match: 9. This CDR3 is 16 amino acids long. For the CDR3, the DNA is TGTGCCAGTAGTATAAATCAGGTGGGAGGGCCAGATACGCAGTATTTT. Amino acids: CASSINQVGGPDTQYF.

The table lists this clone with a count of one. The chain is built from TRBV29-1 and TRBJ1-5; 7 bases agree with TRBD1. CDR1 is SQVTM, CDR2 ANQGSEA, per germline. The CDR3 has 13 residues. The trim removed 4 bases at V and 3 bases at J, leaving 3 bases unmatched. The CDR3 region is CSVGTGYNQPQHF. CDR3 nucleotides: TGCAGCGTTGGGACAGGCTACAATCAGCCCCAGCATTTT.

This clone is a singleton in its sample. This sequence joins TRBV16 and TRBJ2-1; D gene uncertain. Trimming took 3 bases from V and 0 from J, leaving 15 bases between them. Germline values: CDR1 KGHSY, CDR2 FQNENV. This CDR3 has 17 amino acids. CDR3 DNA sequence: TGTGCCAGCAGCCATTCCCTAGACTTGAGCTCCTACAATGAGCAGTTCTTC. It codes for CASSHSLDLSSYNEQFF.

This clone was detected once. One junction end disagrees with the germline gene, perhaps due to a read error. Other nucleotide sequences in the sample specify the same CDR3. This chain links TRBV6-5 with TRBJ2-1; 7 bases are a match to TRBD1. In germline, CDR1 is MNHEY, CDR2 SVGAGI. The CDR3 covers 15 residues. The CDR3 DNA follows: TGTGCCAGTAGTTTCCGGGACAGCTCCTACAATGAGCAGTTCTTC. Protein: CASSFRDSSYNEQFF.

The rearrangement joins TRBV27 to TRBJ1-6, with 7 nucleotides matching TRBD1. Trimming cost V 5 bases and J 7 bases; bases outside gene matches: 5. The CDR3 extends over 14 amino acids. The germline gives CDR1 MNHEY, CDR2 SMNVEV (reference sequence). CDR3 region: CASSEGQQNSPLHF. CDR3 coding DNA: TGTGCCAGCAGTGAGGGACAGCAGAATTCACCCCTCCACTTT.

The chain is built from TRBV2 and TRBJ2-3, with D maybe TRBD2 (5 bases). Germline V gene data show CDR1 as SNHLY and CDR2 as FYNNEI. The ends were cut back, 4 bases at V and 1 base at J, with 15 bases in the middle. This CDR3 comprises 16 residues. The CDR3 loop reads CASSAGKGRGTDTQYF. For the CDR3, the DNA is TGTGCCAGCAGTGCGGGAAAGGGAAGAGGCACAGATACGCAGTATTTT.

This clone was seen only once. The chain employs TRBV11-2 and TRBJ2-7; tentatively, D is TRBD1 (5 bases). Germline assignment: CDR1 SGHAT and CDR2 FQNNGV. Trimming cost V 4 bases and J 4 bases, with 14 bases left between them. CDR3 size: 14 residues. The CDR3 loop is CASSSLRTIYEQYF. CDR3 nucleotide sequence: TGTGCCAGCAGCTCCCTCCGGACAATTTACGAGCAGTACTTC.

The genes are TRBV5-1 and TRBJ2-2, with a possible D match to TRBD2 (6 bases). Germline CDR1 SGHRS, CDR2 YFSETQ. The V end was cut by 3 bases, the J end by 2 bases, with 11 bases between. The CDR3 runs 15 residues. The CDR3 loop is CASSWGDDNTGELFF. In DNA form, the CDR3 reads TGCGCCAGCAGCTGGGGGGACGACAACACCGGGGAGCTGTTTTTT.

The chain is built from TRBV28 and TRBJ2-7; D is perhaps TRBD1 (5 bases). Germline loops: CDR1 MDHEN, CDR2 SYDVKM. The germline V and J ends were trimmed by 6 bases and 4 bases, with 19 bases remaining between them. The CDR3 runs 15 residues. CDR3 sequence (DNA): TGTGCCAGCAGCGCTACAGGATCCGCACATTACGAGCAGTACTTC. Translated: CASSATGSAHYEQYF.

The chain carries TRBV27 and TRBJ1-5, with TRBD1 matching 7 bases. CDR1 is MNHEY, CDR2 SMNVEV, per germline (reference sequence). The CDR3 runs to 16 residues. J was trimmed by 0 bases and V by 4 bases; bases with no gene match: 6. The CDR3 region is CASSSDRVGSNQPQHF. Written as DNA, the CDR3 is TGTGCCAGCAGTTCAGACAGGGTCGGTAGCAATCAGCCCCAGCATTTT.

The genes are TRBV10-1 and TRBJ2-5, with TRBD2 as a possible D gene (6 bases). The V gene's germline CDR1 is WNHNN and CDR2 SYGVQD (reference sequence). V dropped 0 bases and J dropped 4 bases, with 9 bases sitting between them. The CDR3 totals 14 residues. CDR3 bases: TGCGCCAGCAGTGAGTCCGGGGGTGGAGAGACCCAGTACTTC. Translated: CASSESGGGETQYF.

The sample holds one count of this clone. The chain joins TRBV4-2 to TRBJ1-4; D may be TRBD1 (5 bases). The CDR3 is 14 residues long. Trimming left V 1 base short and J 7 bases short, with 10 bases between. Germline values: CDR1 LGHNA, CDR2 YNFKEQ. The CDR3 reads CASSQAGRGEKLFF. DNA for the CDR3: TGTGCCAGCAGCCAAGCTGGGAGGGGTGAAAAACTGTTTTTT.

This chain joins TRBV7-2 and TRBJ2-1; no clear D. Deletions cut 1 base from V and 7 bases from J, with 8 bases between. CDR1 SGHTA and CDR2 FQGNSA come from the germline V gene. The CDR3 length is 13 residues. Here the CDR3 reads CASSLDGQNEQFF. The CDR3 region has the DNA TGTGCCAGCAGCTTAGATGGGCAGAATGAGCAGTTCTTC.

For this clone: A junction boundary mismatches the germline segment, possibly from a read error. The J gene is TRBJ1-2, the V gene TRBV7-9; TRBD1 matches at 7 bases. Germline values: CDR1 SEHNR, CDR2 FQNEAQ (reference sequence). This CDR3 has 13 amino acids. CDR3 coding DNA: TGTTCCAGCAGCCAGGGACAGAACTATGGCTACACCTTC. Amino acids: CSSSQGQNYGYTF. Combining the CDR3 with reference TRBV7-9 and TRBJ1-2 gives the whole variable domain DTGVSQNPRHKITKRGQNVTFRCDPISEHNRLYWYRQTLGQGPEFLTYFQNEAQLEKSRLLSDRFSAERPKGSFSTLEIQRTEQGDSAMYLCSSSQGQNYGYTFGSGTRLTVV.

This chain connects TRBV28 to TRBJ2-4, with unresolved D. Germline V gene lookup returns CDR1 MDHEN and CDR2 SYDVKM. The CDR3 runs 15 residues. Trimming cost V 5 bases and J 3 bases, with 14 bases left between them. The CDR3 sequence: CASSPLPADKNIQYF. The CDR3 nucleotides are TGTGCCAGCAGTCCACTCCCCGCGGACAAAAACATTCAGTACTTC.

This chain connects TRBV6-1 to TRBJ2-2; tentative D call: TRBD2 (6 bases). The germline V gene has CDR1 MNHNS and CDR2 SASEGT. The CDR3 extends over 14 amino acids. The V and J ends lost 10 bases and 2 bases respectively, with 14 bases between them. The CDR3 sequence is CAIPGGGNTGELFF. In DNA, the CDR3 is TGTGCCATCCCCGGGGGAGGAAACACCGGGGAGCTGTTTTTT.

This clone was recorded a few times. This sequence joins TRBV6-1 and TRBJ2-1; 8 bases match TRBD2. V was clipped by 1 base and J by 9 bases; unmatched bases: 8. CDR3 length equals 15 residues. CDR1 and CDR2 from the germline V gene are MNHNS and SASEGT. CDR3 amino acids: CASSEDGTSWVEQFF. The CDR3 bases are TGTGCCAGCAGTGAAGACGGGACTAGTTGGGTTGAGCAGTTCTTC.